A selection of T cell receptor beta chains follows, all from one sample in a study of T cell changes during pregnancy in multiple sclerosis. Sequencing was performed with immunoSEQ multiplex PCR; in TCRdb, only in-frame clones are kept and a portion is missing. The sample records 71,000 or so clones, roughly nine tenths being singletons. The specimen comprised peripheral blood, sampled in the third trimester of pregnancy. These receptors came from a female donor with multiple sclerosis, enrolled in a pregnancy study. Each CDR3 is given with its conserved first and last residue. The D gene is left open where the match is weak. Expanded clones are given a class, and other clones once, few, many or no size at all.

cdr3_nt: TGCGCCAGCAGCTTGGGGGAACAGGCGTACTTC; cdr3_aa: CASSLGEQAYF; j_call: TRBJ2-5; clone_size: NA; v_call: TRBV5-1; d_call: NA
cdr3_nt: TGTGCCAGCAGCACAGGGGTATTCTACGAGCAGTACTTC; cdr3_aa: CASSTGVFYEQYF; j_call: TRBJ2-7; clone_size: NA; v_call: TRBV28; d_call: TRBD1
cdr3_nt: TGTGCCAGCAGCTTAGTTACTAGCGGGAGTGGCGCAGATACGCAGTATTTT; cdr3_aa: CASSLVTSGSGADTQYF; j_call: TRBJ2-3; clone_size: NA; v_call: TRBV11-2; d_call: TRBD2
cdr3_nt: TGTGCCAGCAGCTCGAAGGACAGGGGCTTTCAAGAGACCCAGTACTTC; cdr3_aa: CASSSKDRGFQETQYF; j_call: TRBJ2-5; clone_size: NA; v_call: TRBV5-4; d_call: TRBD1
cdr3_nt: TGTGCCATCAGCGAGACTAGCGGCTACAATGAGCAGTTCTTC; cdr3_aa: CAISETSGYNEQFF; j_call: TRBJ2-1; clone_size: NA; v_call: TRBV10-3; d_call: TRBD2
cdr3_nt: TGCAGCGTTACACCGGGACAGGGCACCGAGACCCAGTACTTC; cdr3_aa: CSVTPGQGTETQYF; j_call: TRBJ2-5; clone_size: NA; v_call: TRBV29-1; d_call: TRBD1
cdr3_nt: TGTGCCAGCACCAGTGACTATGGCTACACCTTC; cdr3_aa: CASTSDYGYTF; j_call: TRBJ1-2; clone_size: NA; v_call: TRBV2; d_call: NA
cdr3_nt: TGTGCCAGCAGTTTAGCCAGTCCCAATCAGCCCCAGCATTTT; cdr3_aa: CASSLASPNQPQHF; j_call: TRBJ1-5; clone_size: NA; v_call: TRBV28; d_call: NA
cdr3_nt: TGTGCCAGTAGCCGCGATAGCTCCTACAATGAGCAGTTCTTC; cdr3_aa: CASSRDSSYNEQFF; j_call: TRBJ2-1; clone_size: NA; v_call: TRBV19; d_call: NA
cdr3_nt: TGTGCCAGCAGCTTGGGACAGGACTATGGCTACACCTTC; cdr3_aa: CASSLGQDYGYTF; j_call: TRBJ1-2; clone_size: NA; v_call: TRBV5-4; d_call: NA
cdr3_nt: TGTGCCAGCAGCTTGACAGAACCCTACGAGCAGTACTTC; cdr3_aa: CASSLTEPYEQYF; j_call: TRBJ2-7; clone_size: NA; v_call: TRBV5-6; d_call: NA
cdr3_nt: TGTGCCAGTAGTCCCCGGGTGCTCAGGGCAGATACGCAGTATTTT; cdr3_aa: CASSPRVLRADTQYF; j_call: TRBJ2-3; clone_size: NA; v_call: TRBV19; d_call: NA
cdr3_nt: TGCGCCAGCAGCTTAGGGACTAGCGGCTACAATGAGCAGTTCTTC; cdr3_aa: CASSLGTSGYNEQFF; j_call: TRBJ2-1; clone_size: NA; v_call: TRBV5-1; d_call: TRBD2
cdr3_nt: TGTGCCAGCAGCGACTCAACCGCCTACAATGAGCAGTTCTTC; cdr3_aa: CASSDSTAYNEQFF; j_call: TRBJ2-1; clone_size: NA; v_call: TRBV27; d_call: NA
cdr3_nt: TGTGCCACCAGCACCCCCTCCGGTGAGCAGTTCTTC; cdr3_aa: CATSTPSGEQFF; j_call: TRBJ2-1; clone_size: NA; v_call: TRBV15; d_call: NA
cdr3_nt: TGTGCCAGCTCACCCTACAGCGGGAGGGCCTCCTACGAGCAGTACTTC; cdr3_aa: CASSPYSGRASYEQYF; j_call: TRBJ2-7; clone_size: NA; v_call: TRBV18; d_call: TRBD2
cdr3_nt: TGTGCCAGCAGCCCTGCCGGGACAGATAACTATGGCTACACCTTC; cdr3_aa: CASSPAGTDNYGYTF; j_call: TRBJ1-2; clone_size: once; v_call: TRBV14; d_call: TRBD1
cdr3_nt: TGTGCCAGCAGCCCGGAGGTGAACACTGAAGCTTTCTTT; cdr3_aa: CASSPEVNTEAFF; j_call: TRBJ1-1; clone_size: NA; v_call: TRBV13; d_call: NA
cdr3_nt: TGTGCCAGCAGCTCCCTTCGGGACAGGGCCACAGATACGCAGTATTTT; cdr3_aa: CASSSLRDRATDTQYF; j_call: TRBJ2-3; clone_size: NA; v_call: TRBV5-6; d_call: TRBD1
cdr3_nt: TGCGCCAGCAGCTCGGGAGGGTGGCCCAATCAGCCCCAGCATTTT; cdr3_aa: CASSSGGWPNQPQHF; j_call: TRBJ1-5; clone_size: NA; v_call: TRBV5-1; d_call: NA
cdr3_nt: TGCGCCAGCAGCTTGCTTGTAGCGGGAGGGAACAATGAGCAGTTCTTC; cdr3_aa: CASSLLVAGGNNEQFF; j_call: TRBJ2-1; clone_size: NA; v_call: TRBV5-1; d_call: TRBD2
cdr3_nt: TGTGCCTGGAGTCTCGGGACAGGGAATCAGCCCCAGCATTTT; cdr3_aa: CAWSLGTGNQPQHF; j_call: TRBJ1-5; clone_size: NA; v_call: TRBV30; d_call: TRBD1
cdr3_nt: TGTGCCAGCAGTTCTCCGGGACAGGGGGCGAATGAGCAGTTCTTC; cdr3_aa: CASSSPGQGANEQFF; j_call: TRBJ2-1; clone_size: NA; v_call: TRBV28; d_call: TRBD1
cdr3_nt: TGTGCCAGCAGAAACGACAGGGACGAGCAGTACTTC; cdr3_aa: CASRNDRDEQYF; j_call: TRBJ2-7; clone_size: NA; v_call: TRBV6-1; d_call: TRBD1
cdr3_nt: TGTGCCAGCAGTGTATGGGACAGGGAGGGCTACACCTTC; cdr3_aa: CASSVWDREGYTF; j_call: TRBJ1-2; clone_size: NA; v_call: TRBV28; d_call: TRBD1
cdr3_nt: TGTGCCAGTAGTGCGAAAAGGACAGGACTCAGCAATCAGCCCCAGCATTTT; cdr3_aa: CASSAKRTGLSNQPQHF; j_call: TRBJ1-5; clone_size: NA; v_call: TRBV19; d_call: TRBD1
cdr3_nt: TGTGCCAGCAGTAGGACAGAAACTAACTATGGCTACACCTTC; cdr3_aa: CASSRTETNYGYTF; j_call: TRBJ1-2; clone_size: NA; v_call: TRBV2; d_call: NA
cdr3_nt: TGCAGCGCCTCCCCAGTGAACACTGAAGCTTTCTTT; cdr3_aa: CSASPVNTEAFF; j_call: TRBJ1-1; clone_size: NA; v_call: TRBV29-1; d_call: NA
cdr3_nt: TGTGCCAGCAGCTTAAGCGGGGGATGGGATGAGCAGTTCTTC; cdr3_aa: CASSLSGGWDEQFF; j_call: TRBJ2-1; clone_size: NA; v_call: TRBV7-3; d_call: TRBD2
cdr3_nt: TGTGCCAGCAGCGTAGAGGACGGGAGGTACCAAGAGACCCAGTACTTC; cdr3_aa: CASSVEDGRYQETQYF; j_call: TRBJ2-5; clone_size: NA; v_call: TRBV9; d_call: TRBD2
cdr3_nt: TGTGCCAGCAGGGGGGCATCAGCACAGCCCCAGCATTTT; cdr3_aa: CASRGASAQPQHF; j_call: TRBJ1-5; clone_size: NA; v_call: TRBV6-5; d_call: NA
cdr3_nt: TGTGCCAGCAGCCACTACAGCGGGACGAACACCGGGGAGCTGTTTTTT; cdr3_aa: CASSHYSGTNTGELFF; j_call: TRBJ2-2; clone_size: NA; v_call: TRBV11-3; d_call: TRBD2
cdr3_nt: TGTGCCAGTAGTATGTCCCGAGCCCAAGAGACCCAGTACTTC; cdr3_aa: CASSMSRAQETQYF; j_call: TRBJ2-5; clone_size: NA; v_call: TRBV19; d_call: NA
cdr3_nt: TGTGCCATCACTAAAATTCCGGGACTAGCGGGAGTTGGTGAGCAGTTCTTC; cdr3_aa: CAITKIPGLAGVGEQFF; j_call: TRBJ2-1; clone_size: NA; v_call: TRBV10-3; d_call: TRBD2
cdr3_nt: TGTGCCAGCAGCTTAGCGCCGGGACTAGCGGGAGAGTCCACCGGGGAGCTGTTTTTT; cdr3_aa: CASSLAPGLAGESTGELFF; j_call: TRBJ2-2; clone_size: NA; v_call: TRBV7-9; d_call: TRBD2
cdr3_nt: TGTGCCAGCAGTGAGGGACTAGCGGGATACGCTGAGCAGTTCTTC; cdr3_aa: CASSEGLAGYAEQFF; j_call: TRBJ2-1; clone_size: NA; v_call: TRBV6-1; d_call: TRBD2
cdr3_nt: TGTGCCAGCTCATTGGGACAGGCGTCAGGCCAGCCCCAGCATTTT; cdr3_aa: CASSLGQASGQPQHF; j_call: TRBJ1-5; clone_size: NA; v_call: TRBV18; d_call: TRBD1
cdr3_nt: TGTGCCAGCACCCCGATAGCGGGCAACCCCTACAATGAGCAGTTCTTC; cdr3_aa: CASTPIAGNPYNEQFF; j_call: TRBJ2-1; clone_size: NA; v_call: TRBV28; d_call: TRBD2
cdr3_nt: TGCGCCAGCAGCCTGGGACTAGCGGGAGTGTCAGATACGCAGTATTTT; cdr3_aa: CASSLGLAGVSDTQYF; j_call: TRBJ2-3; clone_size: NA; v_call: TRBV4-3; d_call: TRBD2
cdr3_nt: TGTGCCAGCAGCTTAGCCGCTAGCGGGAGCACCGGGGAGCTGTTTTTT; cdr3_aa: CASSLAASGSTGELFF; j_call: TRBJ2-2; clone_size: NA; v_call: TRBV7-3; d_call: TRBD2
cdr3_nt: TGTGCCAGCAGCTTAGATGGCGGGAGGGCCAACAATGAGCAGTTCTTC; cdr3_aa: CASSLDGGRANNEQFF; j_call: TRBJ2-1; clone_size: NA; v_call: TRBV11-2; d_call: TRBD2
cdr3_nt: TGTGCCAGCCGATATTCTAGCCGTGAGCAGTTCTTC; cdr3_aa: CASRYSSREQFF; j_call: TRBJ2-1; clone_size: once; v_call: TRBV5-4; d_call: NA
cdr3_nt: TGTGCCAGCAGTGAAGGACAGATAATCTATGGCTACACCTTC; cdr3_aa: CASSEGQIIYGYTF; j_call: TRBJ1-2; clone_size: NA; v_call: TRBV28; d_call: NA
cdr3_nt: TGTGCCAGCACCGGACAGGTATCATATGAGCAGTTCTTC; cdr3_aa: CASTGQVSYEQFF; j_call: TRBJ2-1; clone_size: NA; v_call: TRBV6-1; d_call: TRBD1
cdr3_nt: TGTGCCAGCAGTCGGACTGCGCTGGGAGGCACCGGGGAGCTGTTTTTT; cdr3_aa: CASSRTALGGTGELFF; j_call: TRBJ2-2; clone_size: NA; v_call: TRBV5-4; d_call: NA
cdr3_nt: TGTGCCACCAGCAGACTGTTGGGACAGACCTACAATGAGCAGTTCTTC; cdr3_aa: CATSRLLGQTYNEQFF; j_call: TRBJ2-1; clone_size: NA; v_call: TRBV15; d_call: TRBD1
cdr3_nt: TGTGCCAGCAGTGAAGGACAGGGCTATGGCTACACCTTC; cdr3_aa: CASSEGQGYGYTF; j_call: TRBJ1-2; clone_size: NA; v_call: TRBV6-1; d_call: TRBD1
cdr3_nt: TGTGCCAGCGAGTTATCTGATTCCTACGAGCAGTACTTC; cdr3_aa: CASELSDSYEQYF; j_call: TRBJ2-7; clone_size: NA; v_call: TRBV28; d_call: NA
cdr3_nt: TGTGCCAGCAGCTCCGGGACTAGCGGGGTTTACGAGCAGTACTTC; cdr3_aa: CASSSGTSGVYEQYF; j_call: TRBJ2-7; clone_size: NA; v_call: TRBV5-4; d_call: TRBD2
cdr3_nt: TGCGCCAGCAGCGGTGTTTTAGGGGTCACTGAAGCTTTCTTT; cdr3_aa: CASSGVLGVTEAFF; j_call: TRBJ1-1; clone_size: NA; v_call: TRBV5-1; d_call: NA
cdr3_nt: TGTGCCAGTACTTGGGGTTCGGCGGGGGCGCGTACTGAAGCTTTCTTT; cdr3_aa: CASTWGSAGARTEAFF; j_call: TRBJ1-1; clone_size: NA; v_call: TRBV19; d_call: NA
cdr3_nt: TGTGCTAGTGGCCTTGCTCAGGGATATAGCAATCAGCCCCAGCATTTT; cdr3_aa: CASGLAQGYSNQPQHF; j_call: TRBJ1-5; clone_size: NA; v_call: TRBV12-5; d_call: NA
cdr3_nt: TGTGCCAGCAGCTTGAGTCAGGGGGCCAACGAGCAGTACTTC; cdr3_aa: CASSLSQGANEQYF; j_call: TRBJ2-7; clone_size: NA; v_call: TRBV5-4; d_call: TRBD1
cdr3_nt: TGTGCCATTTCCGGGACAGGGGTTTCCAAAGAGACCCAGTACTTC; cdr3_aa: CAISGTGVSKETQYF; j_call: TRBJ2-5; clone_size: NA; v_call: TRBV28; d_call: TRBD1
cdr3_nt: TGTGCCAGCAGTACTCACTCAGGGGTAGAGACCCAGTACTTC; cdr3_aa: CASSTHSGVETQYF; j_call: TRBJ2-5; clone_size: NA; v_call: TRBV28; d_call: NA
cdr3_nt: TGCAGCGTTGAAGTTAGCCCCGGACAGGGGAGCTCCTACAATGAGCAGTTCTTC; cdr3_aa: CSVEVSPGQGSSYNEQFF; j_call: TRBJ2-1; clone_size: NA; v_call: TRBV29-1; d_call: TRBD1
cdr3_nt: TGTGCCAGCAGTGAAAACAGGGGATCGAGCAATCAGCCCCAGCATTTT; cdr3_aa: CASSENRGSSNQPQHF; j_call: TRBJ1-5; clone_size: NA; v_call: TRBV6-1; d_call: TRBD1
cdr3_nt: TGCGCCAGCGGACTAGCGGGAGTAATTGCAGATACGCAGTATTTT; cdr3_aa: CASGLAGVIADTQYF; j_call: TRBJ2-3; clone_size: NA; v_call: TRBV5-1; d_call: TRBD2